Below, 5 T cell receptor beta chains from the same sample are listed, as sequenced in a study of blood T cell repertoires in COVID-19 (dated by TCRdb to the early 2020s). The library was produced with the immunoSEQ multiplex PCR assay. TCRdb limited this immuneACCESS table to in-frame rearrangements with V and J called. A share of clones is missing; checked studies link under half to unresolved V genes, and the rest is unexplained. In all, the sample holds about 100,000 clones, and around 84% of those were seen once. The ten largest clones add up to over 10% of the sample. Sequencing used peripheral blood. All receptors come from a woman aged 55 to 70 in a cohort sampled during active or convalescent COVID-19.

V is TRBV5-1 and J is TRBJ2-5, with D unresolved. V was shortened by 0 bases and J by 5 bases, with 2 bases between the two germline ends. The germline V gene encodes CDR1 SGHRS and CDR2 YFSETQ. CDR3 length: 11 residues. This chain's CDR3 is CASSLAETQYF. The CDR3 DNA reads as TGCGCCAGCAGCTTGGCGGAGACCCAGTACTTC.

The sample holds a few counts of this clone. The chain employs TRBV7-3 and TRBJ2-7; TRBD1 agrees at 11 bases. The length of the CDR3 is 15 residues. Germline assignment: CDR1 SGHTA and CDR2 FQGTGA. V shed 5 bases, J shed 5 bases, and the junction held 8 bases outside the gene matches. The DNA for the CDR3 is TGTGCCAGCAGCATCCGGGACAGGGGGTTGAACGAGCAGTACTTC. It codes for CASSIRDRGLNEQYF. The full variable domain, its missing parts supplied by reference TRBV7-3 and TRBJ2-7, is GAGVSQTPSNKVTEKGKYVELRCDPISGHTALYWYRQSLGQGPEFLIYFQGTGAADDSGLPNDRFFAVRPEGSVSTLKIQRTERGDSAVYLCASSIRDRGLNEQYFGPGTRLTVT.

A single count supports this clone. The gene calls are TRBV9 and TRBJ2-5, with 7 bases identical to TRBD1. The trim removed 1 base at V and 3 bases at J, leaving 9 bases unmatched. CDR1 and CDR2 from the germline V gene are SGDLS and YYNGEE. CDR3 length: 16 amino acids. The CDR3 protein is CASSVRGWGTEETQYF. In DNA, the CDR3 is TGTGCCAGCAGCGTAAGGGGTTGGGGGACAGAAGAGACCCAGTACTTC.

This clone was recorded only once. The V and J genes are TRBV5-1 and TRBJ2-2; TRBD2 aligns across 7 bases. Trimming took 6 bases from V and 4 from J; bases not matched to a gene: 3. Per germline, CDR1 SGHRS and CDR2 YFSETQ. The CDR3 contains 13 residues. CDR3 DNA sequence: TGCGCCAGCATCCCTAGCGGCACCGGGGAGCTGTTTTTT. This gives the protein CASIPSGTGELFF. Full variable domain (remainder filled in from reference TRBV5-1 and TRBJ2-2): KAGVTQTPRYLIKTRGQQVTLSCSPISGHRSVSWYQQTPGQGLQFLFEYFSETQRNKGNFPGRFSGRQFSNSRSEMNVSTLELGDSALYLCASIPSGTGELFFGEGSRLTVL.

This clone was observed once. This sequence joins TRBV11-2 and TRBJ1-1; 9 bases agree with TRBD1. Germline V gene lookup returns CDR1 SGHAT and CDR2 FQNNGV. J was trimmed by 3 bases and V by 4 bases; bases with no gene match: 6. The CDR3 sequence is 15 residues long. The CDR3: CASSSRQGVDTEAFF. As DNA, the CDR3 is TGTGCCAGCAGCTCCCGACAGGGGGTCGACACTGAAGCTTTCTTT.